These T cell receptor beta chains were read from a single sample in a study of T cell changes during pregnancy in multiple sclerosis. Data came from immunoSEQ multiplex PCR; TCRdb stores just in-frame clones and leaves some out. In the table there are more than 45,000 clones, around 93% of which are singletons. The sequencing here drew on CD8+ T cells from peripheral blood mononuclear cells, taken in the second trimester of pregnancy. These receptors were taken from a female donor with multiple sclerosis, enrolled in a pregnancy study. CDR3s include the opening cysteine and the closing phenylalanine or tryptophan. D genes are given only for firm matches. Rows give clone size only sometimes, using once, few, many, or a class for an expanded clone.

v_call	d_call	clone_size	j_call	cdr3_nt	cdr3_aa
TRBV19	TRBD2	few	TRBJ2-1	TGTGCCAGTAACTCAGCGGGGGGGCTCTACAATGAGCAGTTCTTC	CASNSAGGLYNEQFF
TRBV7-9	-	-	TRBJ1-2	TGTGCCAGCAGCTCGACAGGAAACTATGGCTACACCTTC	CASSSTGNYGYTF
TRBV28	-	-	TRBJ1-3	TGTGCCAGCAGTTTCCCACCACCCTCAACGACGGGAGACTCTGGAAACACCATATATTTT	CASSFPPPSTTGDSGNTIYF
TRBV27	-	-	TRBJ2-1	TGTGCCAGCAGTTCCCCCACGGGTAGTGAGCAGTTCTTC	CASSSPTGSEQFF
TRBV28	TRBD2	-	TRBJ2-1	TGTGCCAGCAGTTTATCGGCGGGAGGTCTCTACAATGAGCAGTTCTTC	CASSLSAGGLYNEQFF
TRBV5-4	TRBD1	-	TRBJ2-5	TGTGCCAGCAGCATCGGGACAGGGGGGTACCAAGAGACCCAGTACTTC	CASSIGTGGYQETQYF
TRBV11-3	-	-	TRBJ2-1	TGTGCCAGCACCCCGGACGGGGTTGAGTACAATGAGCAGTTCTTC	CASTPDGVEYNEQFF
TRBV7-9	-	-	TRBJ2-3	TGTGCCAGCAGCCATACCGAGGACAGAAGCACAGATACGCAGTATTTT	CASSHTEDRSTDTQYF
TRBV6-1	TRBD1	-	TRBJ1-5	TGTGCCAGCAGTGAAGAGAGGACAGGTCTTTGGAATCAGCCCCAGCATTTT	CASSEERTGLWNQPQHF
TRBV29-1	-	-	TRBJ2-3	TGCAGCGCCCTCCCGGGGAGCACAGATACGCAGTATTTT	CSALPGSTDTQYF
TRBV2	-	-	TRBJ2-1	TGTGCCAGCAGTCCCCCCGGGACACTAAATGAGCAGTTCTTC	CASSPPGTLNEQFF
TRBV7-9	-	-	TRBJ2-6	TGTGCCAGCAGCTTAGTCAGATCTGGGGCCAACGTCCTGACTTTC	CASSLVRSGANVLTF
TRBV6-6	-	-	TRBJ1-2	TGTGCCAGCAGTTACTTTTCAGATAACTATGGCTACACCTTC	CASSYFSDNYGYTF
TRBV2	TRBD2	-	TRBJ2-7	TGTGCCAGTTCGACTAGCGGGAGCTACGAGCAGTACTTC	CASSTSGSYEQYF
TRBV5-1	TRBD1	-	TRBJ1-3	TGCGCCAGCAGCTTGCGGGACAGGGGGAAAATATCTGGAAACACCATATATTTT	CASSLRDRGKISGNTIYF
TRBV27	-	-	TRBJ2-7	TGTGCCAGCAGTTTATATGGCGGTTCCTACGAGCAGTACTTC	CASSLYGGSYEQYF
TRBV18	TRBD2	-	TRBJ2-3	TGTGCCAGCTCACCCCGAGATTGGGCGGGAGGCACAGATACGCAGTATTTT	CASSPRDWAGGTDTQYF
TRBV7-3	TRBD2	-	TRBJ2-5	TGTGCCAGCAGCTTGGAAGCGGGGGGGCTTGAGACCCAGTACTTC	CASSLEAGGLETQYF
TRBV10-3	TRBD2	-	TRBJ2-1	TGTGCCATCAGTTCGACTAGCGGCCCAGGGGGTGAGCAGTTCTTC	CAISSTSGPGGEQFF
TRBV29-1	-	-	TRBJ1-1	TGCAGCGCGATTGACTCCAAGGTGAACACTGAAGCTTTCTTT	CSAIDSKVNTEAFF
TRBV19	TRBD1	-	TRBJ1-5	TGTGCCAGTAGTATGGCAGTCGGGACAGAGCTTAGCAATCAGCCCCAGCATTTT	CASSMAVGTELSNQPQHF
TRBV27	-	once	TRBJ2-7	TGTGCCAGCAGTAGGGGTTCAGGACCTGCCTACGAGCAGTACTTC	CASSRGSGPAYEQYF
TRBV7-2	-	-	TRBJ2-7	TGTGCCAGCAGCTTCAGCCCAGGGTCGGGCTCCTACGAGCAGTACTTC	CASSFSPGSGSYEQYF
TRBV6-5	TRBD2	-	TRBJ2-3	TGTGCCAGCAGTTACTTTGGGACTAGCAGAGATACGCAGTATTTT	CASSYFGTSRDTQYF
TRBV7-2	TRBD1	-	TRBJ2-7	TGTGCCAGCAGCCGAGGACAGGGGGCGCGGGAGCAGTACTTC	CASSRGQGAREQYF
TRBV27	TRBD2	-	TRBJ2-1	TGTGCCAGCAGTTTACGGCGGGGGGCGAACAATGAGCAGTTCTTC	CASSLRRGANNEQFF
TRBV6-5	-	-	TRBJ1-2	TGTGCCAGCAGTCCTGAGGCGAGCTATGGCTACACCTTC	CASSPEASYGYTF
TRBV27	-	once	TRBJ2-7	TGTGCCACCGGTCGGTCCTACGAGCAGTACTTC	CATGRSYEQYF
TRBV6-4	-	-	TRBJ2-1	TGTGCCAGCACCCCGAGGGCGGGATCCTACAATGAGCAGTTCTTC	CASTPRAGSYNEQFF
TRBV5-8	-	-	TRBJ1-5	TGTGCCAGCAGCCGACGGACAAGCCAGCCCCAGCATTTT	CASSRRTSQPQHF
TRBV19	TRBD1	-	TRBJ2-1	TGTGCCAGTAGTATCCATGACAGGGGGCAAAGAAATGAGCAGTTCTTC	CASSIHDRGQRNEQFF
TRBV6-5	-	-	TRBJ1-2	TGTGCCAGCAGCGGGTCCAATAACTATGGCTACACCTTC	CASSGSNNYGYTF
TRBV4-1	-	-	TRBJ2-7	TGCGCCAGCAGCCCACAGGTGTTCTACGAGCAGTACTTC	CASSPQVFYEQYF
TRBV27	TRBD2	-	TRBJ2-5	TGTGCCAGCAGTTCAAGCGGGAGGCAAAAGACCCAGTACTTC	CASSSSGRQKTQYF
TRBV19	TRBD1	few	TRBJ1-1	TGTGCCAGTATTAAATCGAGGACAGGGGAAACCAACATGAACACTGAAGCTTTCTTT	CASIKSRTGETNMNTEAFF
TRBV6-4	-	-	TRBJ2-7	TGTGCCAGCAGTGACCACGGGGGCTTC	CASSDHGGF
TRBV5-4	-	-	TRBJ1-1	TGTGCCAGCAGCTGGGGTGGAGGGGAAGCTTTCTTT	CASSWGGGEAFF
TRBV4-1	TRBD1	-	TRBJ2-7	TGCGCCAGCAGCCAAGTTATAACAGGGGGCTACGAGCAGTACTTC	CASSQVITGGYEQYF
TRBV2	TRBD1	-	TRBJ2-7	TGTGCCACCAATCACAGGGGGCAAGAGCAGTACTTC	CATNHRGQEQYF
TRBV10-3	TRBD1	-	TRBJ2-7	TGTGCCATCAGGGGACAGGGAGGACGCGAGCAGTACTTC	CAIRGQGGREQYF
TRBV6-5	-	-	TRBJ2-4	TGTGCCAGCACGGAGACCTTGGCGGCCAAAAACATTCAGTACTTC	CASTETLAAKNIQYF
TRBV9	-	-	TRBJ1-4	TGTGCCAGCAGCGCGGAGGGCGAAAAACTGTTTTTT	CASSAEGEKLFF
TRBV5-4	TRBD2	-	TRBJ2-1	TGTGCCAGCAGCATACTAGCGGGAGGGCCGGACAATGAGCAGTTCTTC	CASSILAGGPDNEQFF
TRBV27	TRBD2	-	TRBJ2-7	TGTGCCAGCAGTTTAACGTCGGCTAGCGGCCCCTACGAGCAGTACTTC	CASSLTSASGPYEQYF